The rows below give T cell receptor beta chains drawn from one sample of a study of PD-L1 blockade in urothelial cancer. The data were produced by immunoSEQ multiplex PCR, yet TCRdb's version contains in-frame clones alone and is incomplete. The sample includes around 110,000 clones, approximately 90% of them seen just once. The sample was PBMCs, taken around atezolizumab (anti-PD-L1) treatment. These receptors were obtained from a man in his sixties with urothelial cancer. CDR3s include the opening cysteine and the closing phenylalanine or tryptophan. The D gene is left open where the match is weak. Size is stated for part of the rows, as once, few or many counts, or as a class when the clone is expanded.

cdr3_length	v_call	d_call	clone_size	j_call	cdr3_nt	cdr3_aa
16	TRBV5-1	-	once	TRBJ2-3	TGCGCCAGCAGCGGCCCGGGAGTCGGAAACACAGATACGCAGTATTTT	CASSGPGVGNTDTQYF
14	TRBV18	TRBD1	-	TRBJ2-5	TGTGCCAGCTCACCTACAGGGGGCGGAGAGACCCAGTACTTC	CASSPTGGGETQYF
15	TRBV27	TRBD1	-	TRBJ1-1	TGTGCCAGCAGGCGGGGACAGGGCCGGAACACTGAAGCTTTCTTT	CASRRGQGRNTEAFF
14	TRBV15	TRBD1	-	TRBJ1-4	TGTGCCACCAGCAGAGACAGGGGGCATGAAAAACTGTTTTTT	CATSRDRGHEKLFF
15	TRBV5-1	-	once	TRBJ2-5	TGCGCCAGCAGCTTGGGGGCCCGTAGCGAGTCGACCCAGTACTTC	CASSLGARSESTQYF
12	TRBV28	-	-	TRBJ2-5	TGTGCCAGCAGTTTACCGAGAGAGACCCAGTACTTC	CASSLPRETQYF
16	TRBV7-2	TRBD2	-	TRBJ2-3	TGTGCCAGCACCAAGGGACTAGCGGGGGCACGGGATACGCAGTATTTT	CASTKGLAGARDTQYF
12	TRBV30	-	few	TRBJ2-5	TGTGCCTGGTCTGAGTTCCAAGAGACCCAGTACTTC	CAWSEFQETQYF
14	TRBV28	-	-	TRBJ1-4	TGTGCCAGCAGTATAACAGGGTTCGCCGAAAAACTGTTTTTT	CASSITGFAEKLFF
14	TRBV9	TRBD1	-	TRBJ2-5	TGTGCCAGCAGCGCAAGACAGGGCCAAGAGACCCAGTACTTC	CASSARQGQETQYF
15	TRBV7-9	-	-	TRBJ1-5	TGTGCCAGCAGCTTAGGGGCAGGGGCCAATCAGCCCCAGCATTTT	CASSLGAGANQPQHF
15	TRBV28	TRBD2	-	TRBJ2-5	TGTGCCAGCAGCCCTGGACTAGCGGGAGTAGAGACCCAGTACTTC	CASSPGLAGVETQYF
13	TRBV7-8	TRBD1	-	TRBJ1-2	TGTGCCAGCAGCCTTCCAGGGGGCTATGGCTACACCTTC	CASSLPGGYGYTF
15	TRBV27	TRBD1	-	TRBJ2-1	TGTGCCAGCAGGCAGGGACAGGGGGCGGTATTTGAGCAGTTCTTC	CASRQGQGAVFEQFF
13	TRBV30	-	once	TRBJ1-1	TGTGCCTGGAAGGGACATCAGAACACTGAAGCTTTCTTT	CAWKGHQNTEAFF
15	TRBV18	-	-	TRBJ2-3	TGTGCCAGCTCACCACCCGGACTAAGCACAGATACGCAGTATTTT	CASSPPGLSTDTQYF
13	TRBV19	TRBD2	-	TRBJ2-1	TGTGCCAGTAGTATCGGACTAGGAAATGAGCAGTTCTTC	CASSIGLGNEQFF
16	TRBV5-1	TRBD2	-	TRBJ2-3	TGCGCCAGCAGCTTGGAGGCTAGCGGGGTCGCAGATACGCAGTATTTT	CASSLEASGVADTQYF
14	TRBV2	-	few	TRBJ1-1	TGTGCCAGCAGCGAGAGGACAGCTAACACTGAAGCTTTCTTT	CASSERTANTEAFF
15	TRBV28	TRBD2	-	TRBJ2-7	TGTGCCAGCAGTTCGGCGGCTAGCGGGAGCTACGAGCAGTACTTC	CASSSAASGSYEQYF
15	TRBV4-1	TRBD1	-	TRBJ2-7	TGCGCCAGCAGCCATTGGACAGGGGGCTCATACGAGCAGTACTTC	CASSHWTGGSYEQYF
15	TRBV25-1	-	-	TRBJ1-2	TGTGCCAGCAGTGAAGGCTACAGGGTTCAGAGTGGCTACACCTTC	CASSEGYRVQSGYTF
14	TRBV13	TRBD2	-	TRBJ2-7	TGTGCCAGCAGCTTAAGCGGGAGGTTGGGAGAGCAGTACTTC	CASSLSGRLGEQYF
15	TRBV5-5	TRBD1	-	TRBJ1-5	TGTGCCAGCAGCGGCGACAGGGGGCGCGGGCAGCCCCAGCATTTT	CASSGDRGRGQPQHF
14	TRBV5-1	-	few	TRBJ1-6	TGCGCCAGCAGCTTGGCCAAGGTTAGCTCACCCCTCCACTTT	CASSLAKVSSPLHF
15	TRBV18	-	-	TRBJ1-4	TGTGCCAGCTCATCCGACAGGAAGAAAAATGAAAAACTGTTTTTT	CASSSDRKKNEKLFF
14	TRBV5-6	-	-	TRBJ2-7	TGTGCCAGCAGCAAAATCGACAGAATATACGAGCAGTACTTC	CASSKIDRIYEQYF
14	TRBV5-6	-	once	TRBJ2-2	TGTGCCAGCATCTCAACAGTGAACACCGGGGAGCTGTTTTTT	CASISTVNTGELFF
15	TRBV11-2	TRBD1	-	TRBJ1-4	TGTGCCAGCAGCTCGATGACAGGGGGGTATGAAAAACTGTTTTTT	CASSSMTGGYEKLFF
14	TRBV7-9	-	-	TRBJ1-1	TGTGCCAGCAGCAAATATGGCCCCCCCGATGAAGCTTTCTTT	CASSKYGPPDEAFF
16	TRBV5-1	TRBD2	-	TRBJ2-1	TGCGCCAGCATGAAGGGCGGGGGTGGTTCCTACAATGAGCAGTTCTTC	CASMKGGGGSYNEQFF
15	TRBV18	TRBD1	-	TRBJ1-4	TGTGCCAGCTCACCGGGGACAGAACCTAATGAAAAACTGTTTTTT	CASSPGTEPNEKLFF
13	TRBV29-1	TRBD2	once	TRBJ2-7	TGCAGCGTCAAGACTAGCGGGAGCTACGAGCAGTACTTC	CSVKTSGSYEQYF
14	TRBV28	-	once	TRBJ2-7	TGTGCCACCCGATCGGGGGGCAGCTCCTACGAGCAGTACTTC	CATRSGGSSYEQYF
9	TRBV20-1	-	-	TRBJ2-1	TGCAGCTGGGGCGATGAGCAGTTCTTC	CSWGDEQFF
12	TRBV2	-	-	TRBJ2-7	TGTGCCAGCAGCGTCGACTGGTACGAGCAGTACTTC	CASSVDWYEQYF
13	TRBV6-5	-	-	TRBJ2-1	TGTGCCAGCAGCCACCCTCAGGGGCGGGAGCAGTTCTTC	CASSHPQGREQFF
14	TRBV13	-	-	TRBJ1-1	TGTGCCAGCAGCTTAGGACAGGTGGACACTGAAGCTTTCTTT	CASSLGQVDTEAFF
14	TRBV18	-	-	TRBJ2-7	TGTGCCAGCTCACCGAGAAGGACTACCTACGAGCAGTACTTC	CASSPRRTTYEQYF
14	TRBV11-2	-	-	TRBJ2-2	TGTGCCAGCAGCTTCTTACAGGGTGCCGGGGAGCTGTTTTTT	CASSFLQGAGELFF
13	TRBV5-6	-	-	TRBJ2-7	TGTGCCAGCAGCTTGGTCCCTGGCGGCGAGCAGTACTTC	CASSLVPGGEQYF
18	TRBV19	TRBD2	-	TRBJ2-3	TGTGCCAGTAGGCCCCGGTTTAGCGGGGGGCCTAGCACAGATACGCAGTATTTT	CASRPRFSGGPSTDTQYF